This TCR beta chain was identified in a study of cytomegalovirus exposure and HLA in healthy donors (dated by TCRdb to the late 2010s). Broadly, across the study: An earlier analysis of under 600 of the donors reported about 250 Gb of sequence data and some 120 million unique TCR beta sequences from roughly 200 million T cells. Approximately 300 gigabases of sequencing data and roughly 81 million unique TCR sequences made up an early release that covered some 640 HLA-typed donors. Among the approximately 430 genotyped donors, roughly 80% belonged to the genetic ancestry cluster associated with self-reported Caucasian donors. The study aimed to test whether signatures of past pathogen exposure could be identified by cataloging public T cell receptors. The T cell repertoires of roughly 660 subjects were profiled by immunosequencing and related to cytomegalovirus serostatus. Besides the first cohort of 500 to 700 subjects, a separate validation cohort made up of over 100 different subjects was used. The study combined high-throughput TCR immunosequencing, statistical association of individual TCRs with disease status, and machine learning to predict cytomegalovirus infection status. A later analysis re-analyzed previously published TCR beta repertoires from about 730 donors and added high-resolution HLA genotyping to study TCR occurrence patterns. In the later analysis, no new phenotypic data were used to find candidate immune exposures; instead, reliance was placed on TCR beta sequences and their occurrence across donors. In an earlier analysis of 500 to 650 of the donors, high-throughput TCR beta sequencing was used to judge whether each TCR beta V gene segment behaved as functional or pseudogenic. Alongside the repertoire data, information on donor age, sex, ethnicity and CMV serostatus was compiled. A later genetic analysis used genome-wide SNP genotypes for about 55% of the 666 donors, treating that subset as a discovery cohort. Every repertoire in the discovery cohort had been generated on one and the same sequencing platform. Both class I and class II loci were covered by HLA typing, at four-digit resolution. Typing coverage differed by locus: A, B, C, DRB1 and DQB1 were typed in roughly 620-640 donors, DQA1 in 500 to 550, DPA1 in over 600, and DPB1 in approximately 450. Because of strong linkage in the cohort, four to six DR-DQ haplotypes were treated as single units for association and clustering. Across 300 to 500 genotyped donors of the cohort, an average of about 250,000 unique TCR beta nucleotide sequences per donor were sequenced, and roughly 20% of those sequences were non-productive.

As to this clone: It has no known antigen specificity. It has no much larger one-base neighbor in the sample; base qualities were not kept.

Germline trimming amounts to 3 bases on V and 1 base on J, with 13 as the count of junction bases outside the gene matches. CDR1 and CDR2 were assigned from the germline V gene as MDHEN and SYDVKM. Inclusive of the bounding cysteine and phenylalanine, the CDR3 is 18 residues long. CDR3 DNA is the only sequence kept; it has 54 bases, read in frame from the first base. The paper as a whole reports these results and caveats: A later analysis found that HLA-associated TCR beta chains were more clonally expanded and had lower generation probabilities than equally common non-associated chains. A later genetic analysis reported fewer N-insertions in productive TCRs among donors in an Asian-associated ancestry cluster than the roughly 670-donor mean. Only TCR beta chains were sequenced in this cohort, and the absence of alpha or paired-chain data limited detectable features. Broadly in line with IMGT annotations, most TCR beta V segments showed up in productive rearrangements about 87% or about 30% of the time in an earlier analysis of around 550 of the donors. A later analysis reported that several top co-occurrence clusters appeared linked to parvovirus B19, influenza, CMV and Epstein-Barr virus. In a later analysis, most CMV-associated TCR beta chains were found to appear HLA-restricted, with HLA associations seemingly driven largely by CMV exposure. In vitro tests confirmed that a few of the cytomegalovirus-associated TCR beta chains recognize cytomegalovirus antigens. A further reported finding was that TCR beta sequences accurately predicted the HLA-A and HLA-B alleles for most subjects in the first cohort. A cluster of highly shared sequence variants was judged likely to be a technical artifact of the sequencing pipeline. The study gave a list of 150 to 200 TCR beta chains associated with cytomegalovirus. An association between a missense DCLRE1C variant and V-gene and J-gene trimming of TCR beta chains was found in a later genetic analysis and replicated in an independent cohort. Some IMGT-functional V segments, including TRBV6-2 and TRBV6-3, could not be distinguished by the 87-base-pair reads and were therefore excluded. Specific HLA alleles were associated with 18,000 or so TCR beta sequences at a false discovery rate of 0.05 in a later analysis. Most TCR sequences were seen in very few donors, while some public TCRs were found in many individuals. Linkage disequilibrium might explain the correlated functional status among segregating V segments, but an unknown experimental factor could not be ruled out. When HLA alleles, especially DR and DQ, strongly co-occurred, TCR associations were difficult to assign to individual alleles. Because counts were too low, roughly 16 rarely observed V segments, including chromosome 9 orphons, were excluded from the earlier analysis of around 640 of the donors. Presence/absence analyses assumed roughly uniform sequencing depth across donors, an assumption that may not hold. Immune exposure information for the cohort was limited to CMV serostatus. A later analysis found that TCR association rates varied across HLA loci, with DRB1 alleles showing the most associated TCRs and HLA-C alleles the fewest. It was suggested by the authors that the approach could potentially be generalized to other disease states and immunological phenotypes. Because HLA typing was missing for some donors at each locus, association tests included only the typed subset. The classifier was reported to diagnose cytomegalovirus status with high specificity and sensitivity in both the original cohort and the validation cohort.

Receptor amplification or capture employed the immunoSEQ multiplex PCR assay. A mixture of 60 forward primers for TCR Vbeta segments and 13 reverse primers for TCR Jbeta segments was used in the multiplex PCR. A multiplex PCR assay on genomic DNA amplified the CDR3 region of rearranged TCR beta genes. The amplified TCR beta libraries were sequenced on the Illumina HiSeq System as 87-base-pair reads. The original methods were these. Across the 670 or so repertoires, a later analysis counted 80 million or so unique TCR beta chains, 8.5 million to 12 million of which were shared by at least two donors. Raw reads were error-corrected and collapsed into unique sequences with a nearest-neighbor algorithm that merged closely related sequences to remove PCR and sequencing errors. Alignment of CDR3 sequences to IMGT reference sequences was used to assign V, D and J gene segments. For a sequence to be retained, at least a six-nucleotide match to both a V gene segment and a J gene segment was required. Rearrangements were called productive when the CDR3 lacked stop codons and stayed in frame with V and J; all others were non-productive. CDR3 was defined by IMGT convention, running from the second conserved V-encoded cysteine to the conserved J-encoded phenylalanine. In an earlier analysis of around 570 of the donors, sequences lacking an unambiguous match to a single V gene segment were excluded. An earlier analysis of 587 of the donors called V segments functional above 56.7% productive rearrangements and segregating when the between-donor standard deviation exceeded 5%. A statistical classification framework was built for diagnosing cytomegalovirus status from the catalog of TCR beta chain sequences. A later analysis assigned V and J genes by comparing TCR nucleotide sequences with IMGT/GENE-DB human TR gene sequences. Using the TCRdist pipeline, a later analysis assigned CDR3 sequences along with most-parsimonious VDJ recombination scenarios. In a later analysis, each TCR beta chain was defined by its CDR3 amino acid sequence together with its V-gene family, and reads lacking a unique V-gene family were excluded. As a way to deal with suspected cross-contamination and a sequencing artifact, a later analysis dropped 640 or so nucleotide sequences that were highly shared and had low generation probability. A later analysis calculated a clonal expansion index for each public chain from normalized within-repertoire ranks of inferred template counts. In a later analysis, generation probabilities were computed with a VDJ recombination model fitted to out-of-frame rearrangements, and the resulting probabilities were checked against IGoR. Hypergeometric tests were used in a later analysis to score TCR-TCR, TCR-HLA and TCR-CMV co-occurrence, with a repertoire-size bias correction applied to the TCR pairs. A later analysis estimated false discovery rates by permuting HLA or CMV assignments 20 times. A later analysis grouped co-occurring TCRs with DBSCAN, adding TCRdist sequence similarity when clustering within HLA-allele-positive subsets. Repertoires with fewer than 30,000 or more than 120,000 public chains, plus five repertoires with anomalous nucleotide sharing, were excluded from co-occurrence clustering. TCRdb limited this immuneACCESS table to in-frame rearrangements with V and J called. A share of clones is missing; checked studies link under half to unresolved V genes, and the rest is unexplained. The D gene and trimming were derived from the DNA, and the V and J assignments and clone size from that table. Here the sample has 150,000 to 200,000 clones; 85% occur a single time. The top ten constitute approximately 2.2% of the sample.

The cohort consisted of more than 650 healthy bone marrow donors. All cohort members were sampled while nominally healthy, although unrecorded immune exposures were likely present. The donor tested CMV seronegative, placing the donor among the roughly 400 seronegative members of the cohort. Each donor provided a peripheral blood sample, and peripheral blood mononuclear cells were used for TCR beta sequencing. The Qiagen DNeasy Blood Extraction Kit was used to extract genomic DNA from the blood cell samples. This chain joins TRBV28 to TRBJ2-3; TRBD2 lines up with 7 middle nucleotides. The TCR was taken from a woman in her 50s in good health and CMV-seronegative. Material: PBMCs. The CDR3 region has the sequence CASSFILAALGGTDTQYF. In nucleotide form, the sequence is TGTGCCAGCAGTTTCATCCTAGCGGCGCTTGGTGGCACAGATACGCAGTATTTT.